These T cell receptor beta chains were read from a single sample in a study of blood T cell repertoires in COVID-19. The assay was immunoSEQ multiplex PCR, and TCRdb's table has in-frame clones only and misses some. The sample includes 300,000 to 350,000 clones, 90% seen only once; the top ten take around 4.5%. The specimen was PBMCs or T cells enriched from blood (not recorded which). Every receptor here comes from a woman between 18 and 30 years old with acute COVID-19. CDR3s include the opening cysteine and the closing phenylalanine or tryptophan. D genes are given only for firm matches. Expanded clones get a size class; other rows say once, few or many, or leave the size out.

J: TRBJ2-7
D: TRBD2
V: TRBV5-4
size: .
CDR3: CASSWGLAGAYEQYF
DNA: TGTGCCAGCAGCTGGGGCCTAGCGGGGGCCTACGAGCAGTACTTC

J: TRBJ2-2
D: .
V: TRBV7-3
size: .
CDR3: CASSPSTGELFF
DNA: TGTGCCAGCAGCCCGAGCACCGGGGAGCTGTTTTTT

J: TRBJ2-3
D: TRBD1
V: TRBV27
size: .
CDR3: CASSWTGTDTQYF
DNA: TGTGCCAGCAGTTGGACAGGGACAGATACGCAGTATTTT

J: TRBJ1-1
D: .
V: TRBV12-3/TRBV12-4
size: .
CDR3: CASGQGRQEAFF
DNA: TGTGCCAGCGGACAAGGCCGGCAGGAAGCTTTCTTT

J: TRBJ1-5
D: .
V: TRBV28
size: .
CDR3: CASTSRAGPNQPQHF
DNA: TGTGCCAGCACCAGCAGGGCAGGCCCCAATCAGCCCCAGCATTTT

J: TRBJ2-5
D: TRBD1
V: TRBV7-3
size: .
CDR3: CASSFGTEETQYF
DNA: TGTGCCAGCAGCTTCGGGACAGAAGAGACCCAGTACTTC

J: TRBJ2-7
D: TRBD1
V: TRBV12-3/TRBV12-4
size: once
CDR3: CASTPGQLYEQYF
DNA: TGTGCCAGTACACCGGGACAGCTCTACGAGCAGTACTTC

J: TRBJ1-2
D: .
V: TRBV7-9
size: .
CDR3: CASSFRQDYYGYTF
DNA: TGTGCCAGCAGCTTTCGACAGGATTACTATGGCTACACCTTC

J: TRBJ2-7
D: .
V: TRBV5-1
size: .
CDR3: CASSLQGLTYEQYF
DNA: TGCGCCAGCAGCTTACAGGGATTAACCTACGAGCAGTACTTC

J: TRBJ2-2
D: TRBD2
V: TRBV27
size: .
CDR3: CASSRTSGRARGTGELFF
DNA: TGTGCCAGCAGTCGGACTAGCGGGAGGGCCCGTGGCACCGGGGAGCTGTTTTTT

J: TRBJ1-6
D: TRBD1
V: TRBV14
size: .
CDR3: CASSLQGSSYNSPLHF
DNA: TGTGCCAGCAGCTTACAGGGGAGCTCCTATAATTCACCCCTCCACTTT

J: TRBJ1-2
D: TRBD1
V: TRBV3-1/TRBV3-2
size: .
CDR3: CASSQAGTGVYGYTF
DNA: TGTGCCAGCAGCCAAGCCGGGACAGGGGTTTATGGCTACACCTTC

J: TRBJ2-7
D: .
V: TRBV2
size: .
CDR3: CASRKRGFYEQYF
DNA: TGTGCCAGCAGAAAAAGGGGCTTCTACGAGCAGTACTTC

J: TRBJ1-1
D: TRBD1
V: TRBV9
size: .
CDR3: CASSVDKGARTEAFF
DNA: TGTGCCAGCAGCGTAGATAAGGGGGCGAGGACTGAAGCTTTCTTT

J: TRBJ2-1
D: TRBD1
V: TRBV7-3
size: .
CDR3: CASSFEGAYNEQFF
DNA: TGTGCCAGCAGCTTTGAGGGGGCATACAATGAGCAGTTCTTC

J: TRBJ1-3
D: TRBD1
V: TRBV27
size: .
CDR3: CASSLHPGGLSGNTIYF
DNA: TGTGCCAGCAGTTTACATCCAGGGGGCCTTTCTGGAAACACCATATATTTT

J: TRBJ2-7
D: TRBD2
V: TRBV27
size: .
CDR3: CASSSPSGSRYEQYF
DNA: TGTGCCAGCAGTTCGCCCAGCGGGAGTAGATACGAGCAGTACTTC

J: TRBJ2-7
D: .
V: TRBV5-7
size: .
CDR3: CASSFWTAGKAYEQYF
DNA: TGTGCCAGCAGCTTTTGGACCGCAGGGAAGGCCTACGAGCAGTACTTC

J: TRBJ1-2
D: .
V: TRBV30
size: .
CDR3: CAWSVAGTYGYTF
DNA: TGTGCCTGGAGTGTAGCGGGGACATATGGCTACACCTTC

J: TRBJ2-7
D: .
V: TRBV7-9
size: .
CDR3: CASSGFDTAQYF
DNA: TGTGCCAGCAGCGGATTCGACACGGCACAGTACTTC

J: TRBJ1-1
D: .
V: TRBV28
size: .
CDR3: CASRHGGQHTEAFF
DNA: TGTGCCAGCAGACACGGAGGGCAGCACACTGAAGCTTTCTTT

J: TRBJ2-5
D: .
V: TRBV7-8
size: .
CDR3: CASSLGEATQETQYF
DNA: TGTGCCAGCAGCTTAGGTGAAGCGACCCAAGAGACCCAGTACTTC

J: TRBJ1-5
D: .
V: TRBV5-8
size: few
CDR3: CASSSQRYSNQPQHF
DNA: TGTGCCAGCAGCTCACAGCGGTATAGCAATCAGCCCCAGCATTTT

J: TRBJ1-2
D: .
V: TRBV27
size: .
CDR3: CASRTTDYGYTF
DNA: TGTGCCAGCAGAACTACGGACTATGGCTACACCTTC

J: TRBJ2-1
D: TRBD2
V: TRBV18
size: .
CDR3: CASSLAGTSGGNEQFF
DNA: TGTGCCAGCTCACTAGCCGGGACTAGCGGGGGAAATGAGCAGTTCTTC

J: TRBJ1-1
D: .
V: TRBV30
size: .
CDR3: CAWRIGGLNTEAFF
DNA: TGTGCCTGGAGAATCGGGGGGCTTAACACTGAAGCTTTCTTT

J: TRBJ1-5
D: .
V: TRBV6-5
size: .
CDR3: CASLPRAGQPQHF
DNA: TGTGCCAGCTTACCTCGGGCGGGACAGCCCCAGCATTTT

J: TRBJ1-3
D: TRBD1
V: TRBV15
size: .
CDR3: CATSRDHWDSGSGNTIYF
DNA: TGTGCCACCAGCAGAGATCATTGGGACAGTGGCTCTGGAAACACCATATATTTT

J: TRBJ1-2
D: TRBD1
V: TRBV6-1
size: .
CDR3: CASSEGQGLSNGYTF
DNA: TGTGCCAGCAGTGAGGGACAGGGACTCTCTAACGGCTACACCTTC

J: TRBJ2-3
D: TRBD1
V: TRBV2
size: .
CDR3: CASSEGQMNTDTQYF
DNA: TGTGCCAGCAGTGAGGGACAGATGAACACAGATACGCAGTATTTT

J: TRBJ1-2
D: TRBD1
V: TRBV24-1
size: .
CDR3: CATRGTGENYGYTF
DNA: TGTGCCACCAGGGGGACAGGGGAAAACTATGGCTACACCTTC

J: TRBJ2-7
D: TRBD1
V: TRBV4-2
size: .
CDR3: CASSIRTGTVLYEQYF
DNA: TGTGCCAGCAGCATTCGTACCGGGACAGTTCTCTACGAGCAGTACTTC

J: TRBJ2-1
D: TRBD1
V: TRBV7-2
size: few
CDR3: CASSLGQGAWNEQFF
DNA: TGTGCCAGCAGCTTAGGACAGGGGGCATGGAATGAGCAGTTCTTC

J: TRBJ1-6
D: .
V: TRBV2
size: once
CDR3: CASRPQINSPLHF
DNA: TGTGCCAGCAGGCCGCAGATTAATTCACCCCTCCACTTT

J: TRBJ1-5
D: .
V: TRBV19
size: few
CDR3: CASSPLREHSNQPQHF
DNA: TGTGCCAGTAGCCCCCTCAGGGAACATAGCAATCAGCCCCAGCATTTT

J: TRBJ2-1
D: TRBD2
V: TRBV7-9
size: .
CDR3: CASSSRDSGSYNEQFF
DNA: TGTGCCAGCAGCTCTCGGGATAGCGGGAGCTACAATGAGCAGTTCTTC

J: TRBJ2-7
D: .
V: TRBV3-1/TRBV3-2
size: .
CDR3: CASSQDQGSYEQYF
DNA: TGTGCCAGCAGCCAAGATCAGGGCTCCTACGAGCAGTACTTC

J: TRBJ1-2
D: .
V: TRBV30
size: .
CDR3: CACWGGDYGYTF
DNA: TGTGCCTGCTGGGGGGGAGACTATGGCTACACCTTC

J: TRBJ2-3
D: TRBD1
V: TRBV7-9
size: .
CDR3: CASSLLALDRGKGDTQYF
DNA: TGTGCCAGCAGCTTACTCGCTCTCGACAGGGGGAAGGGAGATACGCAGTATTTT

J: TRBJ1-5
D: .
V: TRBV28
size: .
CDR3: CASSRQYSSNQPQHF
DNA: TGTGCCAGCAGTCGACAGTACAGTAGCAATCAGCCCCAGCATTTT

J: TRBJ2-7
D: TRBD2
V: TRBV4-1
size: .
CDR3: CASSQGTGLAGGEGQYF
DNA: TGCGCCAGCAGCCAGGGCACGGGACTAGCGGGAGGGGAGGGGCAGTACTTC

J: TRBJ2-7
D: .
V: TRBV5-1
size: .
CDR3: CASSLALGSTYEQYF
DNA: TGCGCCAGCAGCTTGGCCCTGGGCAGTACCTACGAGCAGTACTTC

J: TRBJ2-2
D: TRBD1
V: TRBV19
size: .
CDR3: CASSVRDRGTGELFF
DNA: TGTGCCAGTAGTGTCCGGGACAGGGGCACCGGGGAGCTGTTTTTT

J: TRBJ1-5
D: .
V: TRBV30
size: .
CDR3: CAWSVQFGGNQPQHF
DNA: TGTGCCTGGAGTGTCCAGTTCGGGGGCAATCAGCCCCAGCATTTT

J: TRBJ1-2
D: TRBD1
V: TRBV27
size: .
CDR3: CASSLGRDRRDYGYTF
DNA: TGTGCCAGCAGTTTAGGCAGGGACAGACGGGACTATGGCTACACCTTC

J: TRBJ2-3
D: TRBD2
V: TRBV7-9
size: .
CDR3: CASSRLAGGADTQYF
DNA: TGTGCCAGCAGCCGACTAGCGGGAGGCGCAGATACGCAGTATTTT

J: TRBJ2-5
D: .
V: TRBV2
size: .
CDR3: CASWIGERQETQYF
DNA: TGTGCCAGCTGGATCGGGGAGAGGCAAGAGACCCAGTACTTC

J: TRBJ1-5
D: .
V: TRBV7-9
size: .
CDR3: CASSLAGGNQPQHF
DNA: TGTGCCAGCAGCTTAGCAGGGGGCAATCAGCCCCAGCATTTT

J: TRBJ2-7
D: TRBD2
V: TRBV20-1
size: .
CDR3: CSASQATSGSYEQYF
DNA: TGCAGTGCTAGTCAGGCAACTAGCGGGAGTTACGAGCAGTACTTC

J: TRBJ2-3
D: .
V: TRBV5-1
size: .
CDR3: CATQQSGSTDTQYF
DNA: TGCGCCACACAGCAATCTGGAAGCACAGATACGCAGTATTTT

J: TRBJ2-1
D: TRBD2
V: TRBV4-2
size: few
CDR3: CASSLAALAGGPAQFF
DNA: TGTGCCAGCAGCCTCGCCGCCCTAGCGGGAGGGCCGGCGCAGTTCTTC

J: TRBJ2-7
D: .
V: TRBV9
size: few
CDR3: CASSRGAGETYEQYF
DNA: TGTGCCAGCAGCAGAGGGGCAGGGGAGACCTACGAGCAGTACTTC

J: TRBJ2-1
D: TRBD1
V: TRBV10-3
size: .
CDR3: CAISSTRDRGFNEQFF
DNA: TGTGCCATCAGTTCAACTCGGGACAGGGGGTTCAATGAGCAGTTCTTC

J: TRBJ2-1
D: .
V: TRBV6-6
size: .
CDR3: CASSYAGAVSNEQFF
DNA: TGTGCCAGCAGTTACGCGGGGGCCGTATCCAATGAGCAGTTCTTC

J: TRBJ2-1
D: TRBD2
V: TRBV11-2
size: .
CDR3: CASRTSGRAVYNEQFF
DNA: TGTGCCAGCAGAACTAGCGGGAGGGCCGTATACAATGAGCAGTTCTTC